A selection of T cell receptor beta chains follows, all from one sample in a study of blood T cell repertoires in COVID-19. The table came from immunoSEQ multiplex PCR; TCRdb's copy has only in-frame clones and leaves some out. This sample has under 300,000 clones, with roughly 85% found just once. Sequenced sample: peripheral blood. Receptor source: a human donor in a cohort sampled during active COVID-19. The CDR3 runs from the conserved cysteine through the conserved F or W. A D gene is named only where the DNA matches it firmly. For some rows the clone size is stated as once, few or many, or as a class when expanded; others skip it.

>-|TRBJ1-4|TRBD1|TRBV6-2/TRBV6-3
TGTGCCAGCAGTGCAAACATACAGGGGAGGAAGGAAAAACTGTTTTTT
CASSANIQGRKEKLFF
>few|TRBJ2-7|-|TRBV3-1/TRBV3-2
TGTGCCAGCAGCAGCGCCCCCGACCCATCCTACGAGCAGTACTTC
CASSSAPDPSYEQYF
>-|TRBJ2-3|-|TRBV4-2
TGTGCCAGCAGCCAAGATAGAAGCGCGACCACAGATACGCAGTATTTT
CASSQDRSATTDTQYF
>-|TRBJ2-7|TRBD2|TRBV6-5
TGTGCCAGCAGTATGCTAGCGGGAGCATCCTACGAGCAGTACTTC
CASSMLAGASYEQYF
>-|TRBJ2-3|TRBD1|TRBV9
TGTGCCAGCAGCGTAGAGGGACAGGGGATAGATACGCAGTATTTT
CASSVEGQGIDTQYF
>-|TRBJ2-1|TRBD2|TRBV18
TGTGCCAGCTCACCAGGGGTAGCGGGAGCGGGGGAGCAGTTCTTC
CASSPGVAGAGEQFF
>-|TRBJ2-5|TRBD2|TRBV10-3
TGTGCCATCAAACGGCGGGAGATAGAGACCCAGTACTTC
CAIKRREIETQYF
>few|TRBJ2-4|TRBD2|TRBV30
TGTGCCTGGAGTCATAGCGGGAGGGCCGGAGCCAAAAACATTCAGTACTTC
CAWSHSGRAGAKNIQYF
>-|TRBJ2-6|TRBD2|TRBV7-2
TGTGCCAAGAATAGCGGGAGGCTACTCTCTGGGGCCAACGTCCTGACTTTC
CAKNSGRLLSGANVLTF
>-|TRBJ1-2|-|TRBV3-1/TRBV3-2
TGTGCCAGCAGCCAAGTCGGTTCGAAGTATGGCTACACCTTC
CASSQVGSKYGYTF
>-|TRBJ2-7|TRBD2|TRBV6-5
TGTGCCAGCAGTTATTCTTCTAGCGGGAGTTACGAGCAGTACTTC
CASSYSSSGSYEQYF
>-|TRBJ2-7|-|TRBV29-1
TGCAGCGTTGCAGACAGACTCTACGAGCAGTACTTC
CSVADRLYEQYF
>once|TRBJ2-1|-|TRBV7-2
TGTGCCAGCAGCTTAGGGGCACTAGACTGGGAGCAGTTCTTC
CASSLGALDWEQFF
>few|TRBJ2-2|TRBD1|TRBV4-2
TGTGCCAGCGGGTCAGGGACAGGGCCCGGGGAGCTGTTTTTT
CASGSGTGPGELFF
>-|TRBJ1-1|TRBD1|TRBV19
TGTGCCAGTAGTTACAGGGGAGTGACTGAAGCTTTCTTT
CASSYRGVTEAFF
>few|TRBJ2-7|-|TRBV6-5
TGTGCCAGCAGCCAAGGGAAACGGGGGTCCTACGAGCAGTACTTC
CASSQGKRGSYEQYF
>-|TRBJ2-7|-|TRBV11-2
TGTGCCAGCAGCACCGTGACAGGCGTGTCCTACGAGCAGTACTTC
CASSTVTGVSYEQYF
>-|TRBJ2-3|TRBD2|TRBV4-1
TGCGCCAGCAGCCAATCTGGACTAGCGGGAGCAGCGGATACGCAGTATTTT
CASSQSGLAGAADTQYF
>-|TRBJ1-4|-|TRBV4-3
TGCGCCAGCAGCCAAGACTGGGCTGGTGAAAAACTGTTTTTT
CASSQDWAGEKLFF
>-|TRBJ1-1|TRBD1|TRBV5-6
TGTGCCAGCAGTTCGACAGGGAGTCGCACTGAAGCTTTCTTT
CASSSTGSRTEAFF
>-|TRBJ2-2|TRBD2|TRBV18
TGTGCCAGTTTATCGGGGGGAGCGAACACCGGGGAGCTGTTTTTT
CASLSGGANTGELFF
>-|TRBJ1-2|TRBD1|TRBV7-4
TGTGCCAGCAGCGCCCGGACAGGGGTAAACTATGGCTACACCTTC
CASSARTGVNYGYTF
>-|TRBJ2-5|-|TRBV12-5
TGTGCTAGTGGTTTGGGGCCGAGGACAGAGACACAAGAGACCCAGTACTTC
CASGLGPRTETQETQYF